What follows are 4 T cell receptor beta chains derived from one specimen sequenced in a study of blood T cells in healthy people across ages. The use of a sample-barcoded 5' primer and a J-beta primer mix characterized a second PCR of about 7 to 12 cycles. TCRdb itself ran the 5' RACE reads through MiXCR, one entry per CDR3 protein. The data contain 710,000 or so distinct CDR3 sequences, about 34% of them singletons. Sequencing used blood. The receptors derive from an elderly woman in good health.

About this clonotype itself: Just one base apart from a much larger clone, this may be a read error. The rearrangement uses TRBV7-2 and TRBJ1-2; TRBD1 is a possible D gene (5 bases). CDR1 and CDR2 from the germline V gene are SGHTA and FQGNSA. This CDR3 has 14 residues. The CDR3 DNA reads as TGTGCCGGCAGCCCCCCGGGGCAGAACTATGGCTACACCTTC. It codes for CAGSPPGQNYGYTF.

This clonotype has only a few counts. This chain joins TRBV15 and TRBJ2-2; 12 nucleotides align to TRBD2. The ends lost 5 bases at V and 8 bases at J; junction bases unmatched: 6. The CDR3 sequence is 15 residues long. CDR1 is LNHNV and CDR2 is YYDKDF in the germline V gene (reference sequence). Written as DNA, the CDR3 is TGTGCCACCAGCTCGACTAGCGGGGGATCGGGGGAGCTGTTTTTT. Translation gives CATSSTSGGSGELFF.

As to this clonotype: This may stem from a read error, because a much larger clone lies one nucleotide away. The chain recombines TRBV6-5 with TRBJ1-2; 8 nucleotides agree with TRBD1. Germline CDR1 reads MNHEY; CDR2 reads SVGAGI. The CDR3 has 15 residues. Losses at the gene ends were 7 bases for V and 4 bases for J; bases not matched to a gene: 11. The CDR3, as DNA: TGTGCCAGCACATTCTTGGACAGGGATCGCTATGGCTACACCTTC. Translation: CASTFLDRDRYGYTF.

J is TRBJ2-4 and V is TRBV6-5, with a possible D match to TRBD1 (5 bases). The J call may be wrong; the DNA end is better matched by TRBJ2-7. The CDR3 contains 14 residues. Germline V gives CDR1 MNHEY, CDR2 SVGAGI. CDR3 sequence: CASSLTTESYEQYF. The CDR3 DNA is TGTGCCAGCAGCCTTACGACAGAATCCTACGAGCAGTACTTC.